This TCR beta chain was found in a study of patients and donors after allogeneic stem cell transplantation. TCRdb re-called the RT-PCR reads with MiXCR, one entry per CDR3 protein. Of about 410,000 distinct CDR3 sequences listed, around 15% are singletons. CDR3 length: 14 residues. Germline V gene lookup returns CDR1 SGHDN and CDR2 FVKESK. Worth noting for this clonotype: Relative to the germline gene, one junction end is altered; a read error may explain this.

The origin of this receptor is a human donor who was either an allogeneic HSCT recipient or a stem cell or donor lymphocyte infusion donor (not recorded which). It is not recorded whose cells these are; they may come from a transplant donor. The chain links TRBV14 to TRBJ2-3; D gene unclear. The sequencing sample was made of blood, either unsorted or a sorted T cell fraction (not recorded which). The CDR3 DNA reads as TGTGCCAGCAGCCAAGATACCCCTTCAGATACGCTGTATTTT. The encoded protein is CASSQDTPSDTLYF.